The present entry profiles one TCR beta chain with its context. The entry originates in a study of blood T cell repertoires in COVID-19. Study-wide background: Samples of COVID-19 (acute and convalescent) were obtained from the United States, Italy and Spain. T cells, B-cell-depleted T cells, or PBMCs supplied cDNA or gDNA.

The trim removed 10 bases at V and 3 bases at J, leaving 11 bases unmatched. The length of the CDR3 is 15 residues. The germline CDR1 and CDR2 sequences are LNHDA and SQIVND (reference sequence). Sequenced by immunoSEQ multiplex PCR; TCRdb stores in-frame clones only, minus some. The profile shows a few hundred thousand clones, approximately 90% of them singletons. Participants, about 18 to 95 years old, spanned approximately 25 US areas. Cohorts were assigned according to the clinical history that participants reported. V usage is TRBV19 and J usage is TRBJ1-1; the match to TRBD1 covers 10 bases. What was sequenced was PBMCs or T cells enriched from blood (not recorded which). This clonotype was obtained from a middle-aged woman with acute COVID-19. The DNA of the CDR3 is TGTGCCACCTTCGACAGGGGGCGCCGGGACACTGAAGCTTTCTTT. Translated, it gives CATFDRGRRDTEAFF.